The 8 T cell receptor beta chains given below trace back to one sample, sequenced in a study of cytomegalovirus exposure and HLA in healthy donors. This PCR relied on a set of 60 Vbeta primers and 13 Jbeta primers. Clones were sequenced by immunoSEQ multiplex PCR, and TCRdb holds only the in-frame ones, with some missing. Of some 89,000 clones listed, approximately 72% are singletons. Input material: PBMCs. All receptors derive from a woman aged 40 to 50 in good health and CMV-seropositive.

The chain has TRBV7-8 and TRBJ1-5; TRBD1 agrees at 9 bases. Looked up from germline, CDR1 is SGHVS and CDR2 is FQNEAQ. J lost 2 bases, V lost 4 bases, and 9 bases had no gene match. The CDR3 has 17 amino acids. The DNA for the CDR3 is TGTGCCAGCAGCTCAGACAACAGGGGGCAAGGCAATCAGCCCCAGCATTTT. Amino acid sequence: CASSSDNRGQGNQPQHF.

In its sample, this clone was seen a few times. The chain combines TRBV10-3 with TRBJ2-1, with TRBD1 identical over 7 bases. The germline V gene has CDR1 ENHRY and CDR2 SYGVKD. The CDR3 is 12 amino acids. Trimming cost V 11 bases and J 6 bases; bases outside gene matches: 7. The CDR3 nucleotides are TGTGCCGCTCGGGACAGCGCCAATGAGCAGTTCTTC. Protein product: CAARDSANEQFF.

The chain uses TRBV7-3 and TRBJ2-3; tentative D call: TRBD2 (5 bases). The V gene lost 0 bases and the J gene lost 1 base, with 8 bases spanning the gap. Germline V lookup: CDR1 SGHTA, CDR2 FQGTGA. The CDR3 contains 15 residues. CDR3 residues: CASSLTGVGTDTQYF. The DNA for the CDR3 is TGTGCCAGCAGCTTAACGGGAGTGGGCACAGATACGCAGTATTTT.

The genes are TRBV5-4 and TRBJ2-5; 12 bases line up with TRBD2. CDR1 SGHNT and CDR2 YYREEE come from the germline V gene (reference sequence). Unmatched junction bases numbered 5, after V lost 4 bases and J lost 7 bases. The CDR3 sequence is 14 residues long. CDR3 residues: CASSRLAGEGTQYF. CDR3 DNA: TGTGCCAGCAGCCGACTAGCGGGAGAAGGGACCCAGTACTTC.

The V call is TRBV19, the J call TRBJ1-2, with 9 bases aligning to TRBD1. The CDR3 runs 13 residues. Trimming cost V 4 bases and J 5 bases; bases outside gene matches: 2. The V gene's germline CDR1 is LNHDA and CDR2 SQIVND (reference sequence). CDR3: CASSRGTGYGYTF. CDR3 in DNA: TGTGCCAGTAGTAGAGGGACAGGGTATGGCTACACCTTC.

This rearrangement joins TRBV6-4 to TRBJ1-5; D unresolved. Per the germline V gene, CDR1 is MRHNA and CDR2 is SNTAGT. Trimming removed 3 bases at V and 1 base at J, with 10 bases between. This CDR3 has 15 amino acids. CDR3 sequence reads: CASSESAGSNQPQHF. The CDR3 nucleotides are TGTGCCAGCAGTGAGTCGGCCGGGAGCAATCAGCCCCAGCATTTT.

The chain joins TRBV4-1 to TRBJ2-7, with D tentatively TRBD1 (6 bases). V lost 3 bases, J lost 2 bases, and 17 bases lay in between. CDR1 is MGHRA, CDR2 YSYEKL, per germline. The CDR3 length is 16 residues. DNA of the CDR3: TGCGCCAGCAGCCAGGATCCCACAGGGAGAGCCTACGAGCAGTACTTC. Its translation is CASSQDPTGRAYEQYF.

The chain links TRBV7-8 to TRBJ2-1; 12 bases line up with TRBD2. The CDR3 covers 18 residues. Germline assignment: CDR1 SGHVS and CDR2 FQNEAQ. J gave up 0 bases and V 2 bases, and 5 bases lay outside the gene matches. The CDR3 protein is CASSLLAGGALSYNEQFF. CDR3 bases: TGTGCCAGCAGCTTACTAGCGGGAGGGGCTCTCTCCTACAATGAGCAGTTCTTC.